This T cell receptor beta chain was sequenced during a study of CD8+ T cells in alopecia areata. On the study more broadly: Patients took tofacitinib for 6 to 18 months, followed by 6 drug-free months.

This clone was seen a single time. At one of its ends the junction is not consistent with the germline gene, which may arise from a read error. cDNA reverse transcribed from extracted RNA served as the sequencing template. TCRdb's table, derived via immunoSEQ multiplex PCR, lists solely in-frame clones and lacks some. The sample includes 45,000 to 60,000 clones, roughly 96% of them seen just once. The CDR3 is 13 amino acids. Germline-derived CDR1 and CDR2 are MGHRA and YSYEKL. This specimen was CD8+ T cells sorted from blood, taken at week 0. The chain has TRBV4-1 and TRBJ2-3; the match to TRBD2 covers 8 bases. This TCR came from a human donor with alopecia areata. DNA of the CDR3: TGTGCCAGCAGCCACGGGGGGGTAGATACGCAGTATTTT. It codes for CASSHGGVDTQYF.